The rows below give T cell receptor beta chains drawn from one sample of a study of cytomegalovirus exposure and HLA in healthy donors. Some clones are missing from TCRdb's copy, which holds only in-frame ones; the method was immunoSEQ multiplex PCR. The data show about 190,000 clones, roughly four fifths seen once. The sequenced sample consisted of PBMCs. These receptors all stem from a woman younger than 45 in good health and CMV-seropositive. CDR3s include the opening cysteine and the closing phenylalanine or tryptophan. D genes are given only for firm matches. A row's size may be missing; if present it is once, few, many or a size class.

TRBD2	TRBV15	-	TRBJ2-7	TGTGCCACCAGCAGAGTAACTAGCGGAACCTACGAGCAGTACTTC	CATSRVTSGTYEQYF
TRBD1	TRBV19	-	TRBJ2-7	TGTGCCAGTAGTCCACGGACAGGCTACGAGCAGTACTTC	CASSPRTGYEQYF
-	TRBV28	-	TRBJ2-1	TGTGCCAGCAGTTTATACCAGCGGACCTCCTACAATGAGCAGTTCTTC	CASSLYQRTSYNEQFF
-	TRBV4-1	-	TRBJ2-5	TGCGCCAGCAGCCAAGATCTCGCAGGGTACCAAGAGACCCAGTACTTC	CASSQDLAGYQETQYF
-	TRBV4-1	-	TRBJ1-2	TGCGCCAGCAGCCAAGATTTGGGGGGGTTTGGCTACACCTTC	CASSQDLGGFGYTF
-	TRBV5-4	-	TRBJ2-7	TGTGCCAGCAGCTTGCGGACAGTTCAGAGTCCCGAGCAGTACTTC	CASSLRTVQSPEQYF
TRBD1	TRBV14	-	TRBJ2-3	TGTGCCAGCAGCCTGGGACAGGGGCTGTGGGATACGCAGTATTTT	CASSLGQGLWDTQYF
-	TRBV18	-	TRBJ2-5	TGTGCCAGCTCACCGCCCGATAAGCGGGAGACCCAGTACTTC	CASSPPDKRETQYF
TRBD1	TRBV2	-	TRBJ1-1	TGTGCCAGCAGTGATGACCTGGGACAGGGCACTGAAGCTTTCTTT	CASSDDLGQGTEAFF
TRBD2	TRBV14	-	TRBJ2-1	TGTGCCAGCAGCCACCGGAAGGCGGGAGCCTCCTACAATGAGCAGTTCTTC	CASSHRKAGASYNEQFF
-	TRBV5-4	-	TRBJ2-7	TGTGCCAGCAGCTCAGATTCCTACGAGCAGTACTTC	CASSSDSYEQYF
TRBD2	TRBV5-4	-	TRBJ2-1	TGTGCCCCCAGTGGGAGGGGTGGGGAGCAGTTCTTC	CAPSGRGGEQFF
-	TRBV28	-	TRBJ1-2	TGTGCCAGCAGTTCCGGGGGAATCTATGGCTACACCTTC	CASSSGGIYGYTF
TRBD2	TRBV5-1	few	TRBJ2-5	TGCGCCAGCAGCTTGAGAACTAGCGGGACCCAAGAGACCCAGTACTTC	CASSLRTSGTQETQYF
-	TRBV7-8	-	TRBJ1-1	TGTGCCAGCAGCTCACAGACAGGTGATGGGTCGGCTTTCTTT	CASSSQTGDGSAFF
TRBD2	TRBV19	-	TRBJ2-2	TGTGCCAGTAGTATCCTAGCGGGGACCGGGGAGCTGTTTTTT	CASSILAGTGELFF
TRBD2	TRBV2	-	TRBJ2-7	TGTGCCAGCAGTCTATATTTACCGGGACTAGCGGGATCCGGTATAAACCTCCTCTACGAGCAGTACTTC	CASSLYLPGLAGSGINLLYEQYF
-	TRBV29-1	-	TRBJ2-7	TGCAGCGTTGGCGCGCACGAGCAGTACTTC	CSVGAHEQYF
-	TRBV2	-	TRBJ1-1	TGTGCCAGCAGTGCTTCGGGCACTGAAGCTTTCTTT	CASSASGTEAFF
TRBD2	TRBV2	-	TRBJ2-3	TGTGCCAGCAGTGAAAGTCTAGCGGGAGGGCCGAGGTATTTT	CASSESLAGGPRYF
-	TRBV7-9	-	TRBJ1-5	TGTGCCAGCAGCCTCAGGGATCAGCCCCAGCATTTT	CASSLRDQPQHF
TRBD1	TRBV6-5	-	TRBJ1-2	TGTGCCAGCACCTCGACAGGGTGTGGCTACACCTTC	CASTSTGCGYTF
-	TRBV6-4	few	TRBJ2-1	TGTGCCAGCAGTGAAGGGGCAGACAATGAGCAGTTCTTC	CASSEGADNEQFF
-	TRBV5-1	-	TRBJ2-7	TGCGCCAGCAGCCCGAACGAGGGTAGCCACGAGCAGTACTTC	CASSPNEGSHEQYF
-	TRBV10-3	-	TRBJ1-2	TGTGCCATCAGTGATATACAGGGTACCTATGGCTACACCTTC	CAISDIQGTYGYTF
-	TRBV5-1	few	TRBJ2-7	TGCGCCAGCAGCTCTATGACAGGCTACGAGCAGTACTTC	CASSSMTGYEQYF
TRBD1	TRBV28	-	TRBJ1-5	TGTGCCAGCAGCTTAAGGGGGCACAGCAATCAGCCCCAGCATTTT	CASSLRGHSNQPQHF
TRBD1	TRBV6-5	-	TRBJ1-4	TGTGCCAGCAGGACAGGGGTTGGAGAAAAACTGTTTTTT	CASRTGVGEKLFF
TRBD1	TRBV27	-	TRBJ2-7	TGTGCCAGCAGTCCTACAGGGGGGCAGTACGGGCAGTACTTC	CASSPTGGQYGQYF
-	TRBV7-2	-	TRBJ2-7	TGTGCCAGCAGCCCTATTGTGGCGGTCTACGAGCAGTACTTC	CASSPIVAVYEQYF
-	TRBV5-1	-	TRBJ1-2	TGCGCCAGCAGCTTGGGGCAAGGGGCGCTTGGCTACACCTTC	CASSLGQGALGYTF
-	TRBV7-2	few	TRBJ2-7	TGTGCCAGCAGCCTGACGCGGGGACAGAGGTCCTACGAGCAGTACTTC	CASSLTRGQRSYEQYF
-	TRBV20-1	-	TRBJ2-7	TGCAGTGCTAGTGAGTCCTACGAGCAGTACTTC	CSASESYEQYF
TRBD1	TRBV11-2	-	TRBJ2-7	TGTGCCAGCAGATTGACAGGGGTCTACGAGCAGTACTTC	CASRLTGVYEQYF
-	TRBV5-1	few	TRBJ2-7	TGCGCCAGCAGCTGGGGACAAGGAGCTACCTACGAGCAGTACTTC	CASSWGQGATYEQYF
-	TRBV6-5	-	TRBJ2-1	TGTGCCAGCAGTTACGTCGGGAGTTACAATGAGCAGTTCTTC	CASSYVGSYNEQFF
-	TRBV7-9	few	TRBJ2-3	TGTGCCAGCAGACAACCGTACACAGATACGCAGTATTTT	CASRQPYTDTQYF
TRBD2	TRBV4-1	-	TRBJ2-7	TGCGCCGTAAGGAGCGGGAGCGGCGAGCAGTACTTC	CAVRSGSGEQYF
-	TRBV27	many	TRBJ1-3	TGTGCCAGTCTAGTCCGTTACTCTGGAAACACCATATATTTT	CASLVRYSGNTIYF
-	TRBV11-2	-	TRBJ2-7	TGTGCCAGCGATAGGGGGGGGGAGCAGTACTTC	CASDRGGEQYF
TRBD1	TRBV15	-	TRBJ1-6	TGTGCCACCAGCAGAGATCCCTCGACAGGGGGCTTATCACCCCTCCACTTT	CATSRDPSTGGLSPLHF
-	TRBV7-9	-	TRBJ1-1	TGTGCCAGCAGCCCCGCCCTTGGGGCCACTGAAGCTTTCTTT	CASSPALGATEAFF
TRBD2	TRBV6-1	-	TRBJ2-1	TGTGCCAGCACTTTCCTAGCGGCCTACAATGAGCAGTTCTTC	CASTFLAAYNEQFF
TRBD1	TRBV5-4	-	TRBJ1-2	TGTGCCAGCAGCGAGACAGGGGGCCATGGCTACACCTTC	CASSETGGHGYTF
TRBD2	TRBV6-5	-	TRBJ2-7	TGTGCCAGCAGTGGACTAGGAGGGTCCTACGAGCAGTACTTC	CASSGLGGSYEQYF
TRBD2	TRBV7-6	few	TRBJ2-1	TGTGCCAGCAGCTTAGCGGGAGGGCCAAGAAATGAGCAGTTCTTC	CASSLAGGPRNEQFF